The T cell receptor (beta chain) described here comes from a study of identifying expanded T cells in peripheral blood. No infections or other immune events were documented during collection. V shed 5 bases and J shed 2 bases, with 10 bases lying between them. The CDR3 has 14 residues. Germline V gene lookup returns CDR1 SNHLY and CDR2 FYNNEI. Repertoires were generated with immunoSEQ multiplex PCR, while TCRdb's copy carries only in-frame clones and drops some. The table records around 130,000 clones, 65% to 90% of them present only once. This clonotype was obtained from a person between 18 and 75 years old in good health. This chain uses TRBV2 with TRBJ1-5; no clear D gene. Material: blood. In DNA, the CDR3 is TGTGCCAGCAGTCGAGTCGGGGGCAATCAGCCCCAGCATTTT. It codes for CASSRVGGNQPQHF.